This TCR beta chain is from a study of blood T cell repertoires in COVID-19. About the study: The study drew acute and convalescent COVID-19 samples from the United States, Italy and Spain. Sample material is recorded as cDNA or gDNA derived from T cells, B-cell-depleted T cells, or PBMCs.

Enrolled during active infection, Seattle patients were then followed longitudinally. Original processing notes: Nucleated cell counts were estimated from reference gene primer amplification. Repertoires were generated with immunoSEQ multiplex PCR, while TCRdb's copy carries only in-frame clones and drops some. D and trimming were read from the DNA, whereas the V and J calls and clone size are those reported in that table. The table includes 68,000 or so clones, around 90% detected once. The CDR3 length is 14 residues. CDR1 SGHRS and CDR2 YFSETQ come from the germline V gene. The V and J ends lost 3 bases and 6 bases, in that order; junction bases with no gene match: 9.

The receptor was derived from a man in his forties or fifties with COVID-19, enrolled during active disease. V and J are TRBV5-1 and TRBJ2-7; TRBD1 agrees at 7 bases. Sequencing was done on a sample of peripheral blood. CDR3 region: CASSSEGAASEQYF. The CDR3 coding sequence is TGCGCCAGCAGCTCCGAGGGGGCGGCGTCCGAGCAGTACTTC.